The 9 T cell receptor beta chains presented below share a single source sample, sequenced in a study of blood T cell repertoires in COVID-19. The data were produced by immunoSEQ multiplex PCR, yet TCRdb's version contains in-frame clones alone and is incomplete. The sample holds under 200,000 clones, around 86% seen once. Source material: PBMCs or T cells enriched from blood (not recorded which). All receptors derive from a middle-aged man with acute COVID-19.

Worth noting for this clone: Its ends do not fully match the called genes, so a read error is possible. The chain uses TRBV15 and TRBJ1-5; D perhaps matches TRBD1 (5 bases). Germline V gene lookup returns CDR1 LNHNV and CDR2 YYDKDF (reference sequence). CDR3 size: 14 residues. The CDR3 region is CATSRDWGDQPQHF. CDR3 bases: TGTGCCACCAGCCGAGACTGGGGGGATCAGCCCCAGCATTTT.

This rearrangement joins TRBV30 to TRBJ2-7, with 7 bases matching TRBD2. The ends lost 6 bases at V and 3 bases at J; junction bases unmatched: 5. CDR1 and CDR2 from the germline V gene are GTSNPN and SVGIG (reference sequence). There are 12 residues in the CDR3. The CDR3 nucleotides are TGTGCCTGTCGCGGGAGTTTCTACGAGCAGTACTTC. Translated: CACRGSFYEQYF.

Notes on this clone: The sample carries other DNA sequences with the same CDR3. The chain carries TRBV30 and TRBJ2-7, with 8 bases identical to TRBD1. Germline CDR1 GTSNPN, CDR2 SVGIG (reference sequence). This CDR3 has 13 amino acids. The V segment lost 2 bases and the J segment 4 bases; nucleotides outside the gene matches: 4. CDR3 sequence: CAWSRTGSYEQYF. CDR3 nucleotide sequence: TGTGCCTGGAGTCGGACAGGGTCGTACGAGCAGTACTTC.

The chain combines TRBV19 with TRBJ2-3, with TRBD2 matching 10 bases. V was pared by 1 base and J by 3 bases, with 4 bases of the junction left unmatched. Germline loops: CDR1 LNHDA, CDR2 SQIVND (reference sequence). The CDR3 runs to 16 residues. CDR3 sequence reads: CASSIGLAGETDTQYF. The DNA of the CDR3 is TGTGCCAGTAGTATAGGCCTAGCGGGAGAAACAGATACGCAGTATTTT.

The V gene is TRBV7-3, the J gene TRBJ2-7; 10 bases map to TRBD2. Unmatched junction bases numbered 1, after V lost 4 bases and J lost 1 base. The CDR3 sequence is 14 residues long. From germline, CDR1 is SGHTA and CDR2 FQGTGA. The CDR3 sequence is CASSWTSGSYEQYF. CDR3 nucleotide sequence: TGTGCCAGCAGCTGGACTAGCGGTTCCTACGAGCAGTACTTC.

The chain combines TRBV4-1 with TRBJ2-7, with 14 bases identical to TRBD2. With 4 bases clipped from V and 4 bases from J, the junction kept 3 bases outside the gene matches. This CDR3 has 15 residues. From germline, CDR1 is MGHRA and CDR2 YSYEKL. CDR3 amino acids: CASSLGLAGGYEQYF. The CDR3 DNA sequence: TGCGCCAGCAGCCTCGGACTAGCGGGAGGTTACGAGCAGTACTTC.

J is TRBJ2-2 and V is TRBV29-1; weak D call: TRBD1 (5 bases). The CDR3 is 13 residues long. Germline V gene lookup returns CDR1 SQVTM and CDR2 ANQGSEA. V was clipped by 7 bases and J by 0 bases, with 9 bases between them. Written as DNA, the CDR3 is TGCAGCGCAGACAGCGCGAACACCGGGGAGCTGTTTTTT. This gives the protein CSADSANTGELFF.

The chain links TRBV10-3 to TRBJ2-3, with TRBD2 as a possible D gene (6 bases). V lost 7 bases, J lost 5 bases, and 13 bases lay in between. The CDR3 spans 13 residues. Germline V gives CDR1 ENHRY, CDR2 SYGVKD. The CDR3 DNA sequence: TGTGCCATCAAAGGGACTTCTGGAGATACGCAGTATTTT. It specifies CAIKGTSGDTQYF.

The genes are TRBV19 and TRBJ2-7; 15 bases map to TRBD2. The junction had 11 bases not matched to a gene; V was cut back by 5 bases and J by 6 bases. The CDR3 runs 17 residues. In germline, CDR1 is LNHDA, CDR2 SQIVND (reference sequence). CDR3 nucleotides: TGTGCCAGTAGTGGGACTAGCGGGAGGAACCATTTCTCCGAGCAGTACTTC. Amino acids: CASSGTSGRNHFSEQYF. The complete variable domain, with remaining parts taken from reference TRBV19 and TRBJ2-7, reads DGGITQSPKYLFRKEGQNVTLSCEQNLNHDAMYWYRQDPGQGLRLIYYSQIVNDFQKGDIAEGYSVSREKKESFPLTVTSAQKNPTAFYLCASSGTSGRNHFSEQYFGPGTRLTVT.